This T cell receptor (beta chain) was observed in a study of neurological immune-mediated disorders (dated by TCRdb to between 2018 and 2021). Concerning the study at large: Among the approximately 34 multiple sclerosis patients, approximately 30 had relapsing-remitting MS and 3 had secondary progressive MS. The cohort included roughly 71 subjects: approximately 15 with HAM/TSP, about 34 with multiple sclerosis, and around 20 healthy controls. Peripheral blood TCR-beta repertoires from patients with HTLV-I-associated myelopathy (HAM/TSP), patients with multiple sclerosis, and healthy controls were compared in the study using UMI-based sequencing. Alongside PBMC samples, the set of about 97 TCR-beta libraries contained longitudinal samples, technical triplicates, and paired CD4+ and CD8+ T-cell subsets that had been sorted.

cDNA synthesis used template-switch 5'RACE with a primer carrying a 10-nucleotide random unique molecular identifier tagging each TCR transcript. Over 180 million TCR-beta sequences, covering 15-18 subjects, were produced in each sequencing run. The RNeasy kit was used for extraction of total RNA. Using the KAPA Real-time Library Amplification kit, TCR-beta VDJ regions were amplified with primers for the TCR constant region and the 5'RACE anchor. Sample indexes and Illumina adaptors were added in a first PCR, and a second PCR then increased library yield. After purification with Ampure beads, the TCR product of roughly 650 bp was size-selected on a 2% E-gel SizeSelection system. Before pooling, library quality was checked on a Bioanalyzer, concentration was measured with Qubit, and libraries were quantified with the Kapa Library Quantification kit. An Illumina HiSeq 2500 was used to sequence the libraries paired-end at 2 x 150 bp. To increase sequence diversity, about 23-32% phiX was spiked into each library pool. In the source study's methods: The quality-filtered reads were processed with the UMI-based MiGEC pipeline, whose error correction step removed more than 80% of the raw TCR sequences. IMGT germline references were used for aligning VDJ genes, and each clonotype was defined as a unique CDR3 amino acid sequence together with its V-J genes. Clonal expansion, Shannon diversity and CDR3 relatedness were evaluated with VDJtools (CalcPairwiseDistances, ClusterSamples), while phylogenetic trees were built in CLCbio workbench. Expanded clones were defined as having at least 8 unique UMIs, based on coefficient-of-variation modelling across technical triplicates. TCRdb handled the public reads itself, with Q25 trimming in fastp and clone calling in MiXCR, and kept productive beta chains. Rows are unified per CDR3 protein, each entry keeping the most common DNA and genes. The V and J calls and clone size are TCRdb's, not the authors'. This sample gives tens of thousands of distinct CDR3 sequences in total; around 3.5% of them show up just once. Roughly 2.9% of the sample is taken by the ten largest.

Libraries from unsorted PBMCs were made from 2 million PBMCs kept in RNAlater at -80 degrees C until RNA extraction. Multiple sclerosis patients were enrolled in a US clinical protocol evaluating disease progression by magnetic resonance imaging. Peripheral blood was subjected to Ficoll-Hypaque density gradient centrifugation to isolate PBMCs, which were then cryopreserved in liquid nitrogen. This clonotype was recorded at least ten times. What this receptor recognizes is not known. The sample holds no much larger clone one base away, and base qualities are not on file. Summary of the overall study and its limitations: No identical CDR3 amino acid sequences were found to be shared among expanded clones across subjects, suggesting that TCR-beta repertoires were private in all groups. In a phylogenetic analysis, the repertoires of 18 out of 34 MS patients fell into a single cluster of related CDR3 sequences, pointing to a possible signature at the repertoire level. TCR clonal expansion was highest in HAM/TSP patients and lowest in MS patients, with MS patients falling below even healthy controls. No association of the MS cluster with clinical or MRI features was observed, and the need for larger cohorts was stated by the authors.

Counted from cysteine to phenylalanine, this CDR3 has 19 amino acids. Just CDR3 DNA is preserved here, 57 bases in frame from base 1. Deletion took 1 base off V and 5 bases off J, with a span of 27 bases between the germline ends. The CDR1 and CDR2 encoded by the germline V gene (reference sequence) are DFQATT and SNEGSKA. The TCR comes from a woman aged 45-60 years with multiple sclerosis. The chain links TRBV20-1 with TRBJ1-5, and perhaps TRBD1 as D gene, on 5 matching bases. Sequenced input: PBMCs. The DNA sequence is TGCAGTGCTAGAGGATCGGGGCCTACCCTCTATCCGGGGGATCAGCCCCAGCATTTT. This sequence encodes CSARGSGPTLYPGDQPQHF.